The T cell receptor (beta chain) described here comes from a study of OX40 agonist ivuxolimab in advanced cancers. Study at large: Ivuxolimab, an agonist antibody against OX40 (CD134), was given to patients. Whole-study findings and limits: The study found among the lowest clonal expansion in partial responders at 0.1-3.0 mg/kg.

Samples were taken at baseline and on day 1 of cycles 4 and 7. The CDR3 runs to 13 residues. From germline, CDR1 is MNHNS and CDR2 SASEGT. The V gene lost 6 bases and the J gene lost 5 bases, with 14 bases spanning the gap. Assay used: immunoSEQ multiplex PCR; TCRdb lists only in-frame clones, some missing. The sample has 20,000 to 30,000 clones; 77% are singletons. This clone was found a few times. Its antigen remains unknown. The genes are TRBV6-1 and TRBJ2-7, with D possibly being TRBD1 (6 bases). The source of this sequence is an adult with an advanced solid tumor such as melanoma, head and neck, liver or kidney cancer. The material sequenced was CD4+ or CD8+ T cells sorted from blood, taken in a trial of the OX40 agonist ivuxolimab. CDR3 amino acids: CASSKTGADEQYF. The CDR3 DNA is TGTGCCAGCAGCAAGACAGGAGCGGACGAGCAGTACTTC.